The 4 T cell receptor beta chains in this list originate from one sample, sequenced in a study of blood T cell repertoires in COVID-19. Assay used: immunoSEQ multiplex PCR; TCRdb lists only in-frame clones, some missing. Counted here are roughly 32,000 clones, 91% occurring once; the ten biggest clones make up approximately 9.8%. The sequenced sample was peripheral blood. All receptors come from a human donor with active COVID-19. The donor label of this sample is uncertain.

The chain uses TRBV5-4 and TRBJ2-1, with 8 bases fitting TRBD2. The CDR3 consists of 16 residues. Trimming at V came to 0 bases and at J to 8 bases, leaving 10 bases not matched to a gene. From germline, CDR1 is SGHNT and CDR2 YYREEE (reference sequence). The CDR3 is CASSLGRAGGSDEQFF. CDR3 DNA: TGTGCCAGCAGCTTGGGGCGGGCGGGAGGTTCGGATGAGCAGTTCTTC.

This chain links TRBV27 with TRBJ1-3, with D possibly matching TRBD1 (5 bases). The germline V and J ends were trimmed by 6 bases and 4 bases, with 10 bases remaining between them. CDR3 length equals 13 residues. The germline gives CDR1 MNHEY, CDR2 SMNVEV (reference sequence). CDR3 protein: CASRGQGGNTIYF. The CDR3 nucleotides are TGTGCCAGCAGGGGGCAGGGAGGAAACACCATATATTTT.

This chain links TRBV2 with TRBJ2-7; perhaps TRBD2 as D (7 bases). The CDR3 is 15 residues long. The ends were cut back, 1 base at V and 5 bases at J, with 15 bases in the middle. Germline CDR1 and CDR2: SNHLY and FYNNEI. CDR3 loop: CASSEEGGLMDEQYF. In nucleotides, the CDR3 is TGTGCCAGCAGTGAAGAGGGGGGGTTAATGGACGAGCAGTACTTC.

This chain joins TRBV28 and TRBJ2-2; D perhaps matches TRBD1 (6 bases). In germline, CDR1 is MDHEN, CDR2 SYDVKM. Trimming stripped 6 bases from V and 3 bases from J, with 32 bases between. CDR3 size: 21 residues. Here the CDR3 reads CASRPLGLAAGDLFYTGELFF. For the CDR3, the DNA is TGTGCCAGCAGACCCCTCGGGTTGGCAGCAGGGGACCTTTTTTACACCGGGGAGCTGTTTTTT.